This T cell receptor beta chain stems from a study of blood T cell repertoires in COVID-19. Turning to the study itself: Sources were T cells, B-cell-depleted T cells, or PBMCs; the material itself was cDNA or gDNA.

This CDR3 contains 13 residues. Germline CDR1 and CDR2: SEHNR and FQNEAQ (reference sequence). V was pared by 8 bases and J by 4 bases, with 7 bases of the junction left unmatched. Sequencing was performed with immunoSEQ multiplex PCR; in TCRdb, only in-frame clones are kept and a portion is missing. The sample has some 130,000 clones; approximately 85% are singletons. The chain couples TRBV7-9 to TRBJ1-1; 7 bases are shared with TRBD1. Sequencing was performed on peripheral blood. The source is a human donor in a cohort sampled during active COVID-19. CDR3 region: CASRERQGTEAFF. CDR3 nucleotide sequence: TGTGCCAGCCGCGAAAGACAGGGCACTGAAGCTTTCTTT.